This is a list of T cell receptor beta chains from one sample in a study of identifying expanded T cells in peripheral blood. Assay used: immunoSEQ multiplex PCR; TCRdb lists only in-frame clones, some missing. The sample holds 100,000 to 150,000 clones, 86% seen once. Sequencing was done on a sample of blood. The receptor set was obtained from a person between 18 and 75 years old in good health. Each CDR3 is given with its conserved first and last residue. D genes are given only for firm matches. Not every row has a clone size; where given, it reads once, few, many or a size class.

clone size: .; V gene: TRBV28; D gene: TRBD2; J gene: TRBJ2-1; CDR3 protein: CASSSPIAGSSYNEQFF; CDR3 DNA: TGTGCCAGCAGTTCTCCTATAGCGGGCAGCTCCTACAATGAGCAGTTCTTC
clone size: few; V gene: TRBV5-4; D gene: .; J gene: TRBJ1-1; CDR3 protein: CASSLVGAQLNTEAFF; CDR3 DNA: TGTGCCAGCAGCTTGGTCGGGGCCCAATTGAACACTGAAGCTTTCTTT
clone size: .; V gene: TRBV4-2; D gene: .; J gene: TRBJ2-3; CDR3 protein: CASSQARNSGGTTDTQYF; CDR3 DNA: TGTGCCAGCAGCCAAGCACGAAACTCGGGGGGCACCACAGATACGCAGTATTTT
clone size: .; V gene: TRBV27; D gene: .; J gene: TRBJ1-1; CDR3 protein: CASSKQGDTEAFF; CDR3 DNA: TGTGCCAGCAGCAAGCAGGGAGACACTGAAGCTTTCTTT
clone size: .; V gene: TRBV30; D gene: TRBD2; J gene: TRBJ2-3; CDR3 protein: CAWISGGRVDTQYF; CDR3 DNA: TGTGCCTGGATAAGCGGGGGGAGGGTGGATACGCAGTATTTT
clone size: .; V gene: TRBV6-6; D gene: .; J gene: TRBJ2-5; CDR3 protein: CASSYSRETQYF; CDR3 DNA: TGTGCCAGCAGTTACTCTCGAGAGACCCAGTACTTC
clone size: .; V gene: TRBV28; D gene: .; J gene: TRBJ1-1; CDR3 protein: CASSSITRTAGEAFF; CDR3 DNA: TGTGCCAGCAGTTCCATAACCAGGACAGCTGGCGAAGCTTTCTTT
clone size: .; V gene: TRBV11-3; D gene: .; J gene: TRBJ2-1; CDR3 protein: CASSRRRGFGEQFF; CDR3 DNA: TGTGCCAGCAGCCGCAGGAGAGGTTTCGGTGAGCAGTTCTTC
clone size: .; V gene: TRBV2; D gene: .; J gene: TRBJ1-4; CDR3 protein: CASIRVTAEANEKLFF; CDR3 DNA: TGTGCCAGCATTAGGGTTACGGCCGAGGCTAATGAAAAACTGTTTTTT
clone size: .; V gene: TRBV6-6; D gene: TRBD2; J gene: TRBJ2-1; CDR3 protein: CASRASGHNNEQFF; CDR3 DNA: TGTGCCAGCAGGGCTAGCGGGCACAACAATGAGCAGTTCTTC
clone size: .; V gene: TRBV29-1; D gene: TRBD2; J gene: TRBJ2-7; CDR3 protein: CSARTSGSYEQYF; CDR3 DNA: TGCAGCGCCCGGACTAGCGGGAGTTACGAGCAGTACTTC
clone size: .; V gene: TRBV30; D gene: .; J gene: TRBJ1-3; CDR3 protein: CAWTHLSDRISSGNTIYF; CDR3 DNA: TGTGCCTGGACCCATCTTTCGGACAGAATAAGCTCTGGAAACACCATATATTTT
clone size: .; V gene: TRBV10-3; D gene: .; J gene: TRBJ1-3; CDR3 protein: CAISESIRTIYF; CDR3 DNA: TGTGCCATCAGTGAATCCATCCGTACCATATATTTT
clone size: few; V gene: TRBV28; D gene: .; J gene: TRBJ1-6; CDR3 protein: CASSLSGTGRGSPLHF; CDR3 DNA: TGTGCCAGCAGTTTATCGGGAACAGGGAGAGGATCACCCCTCCACTTT
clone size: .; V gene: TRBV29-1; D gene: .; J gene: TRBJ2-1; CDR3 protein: CSVNRDRHTGNEQFF; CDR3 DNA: TGCAGCGTCAATAGGGACCGTCACACAGGCAATGAGCAGTTCTTC
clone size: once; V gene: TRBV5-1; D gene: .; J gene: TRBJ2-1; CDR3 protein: CASRKSSYNEQFF; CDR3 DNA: TGCGCCAGCAGAAAGAGCTCCTACAATGAGCAGTTCTTC
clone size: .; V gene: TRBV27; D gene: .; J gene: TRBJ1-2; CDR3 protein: CASSLSRHPEVSGYTF; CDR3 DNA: TGTGCCAGCAGTTTATCGAGACACCCCGAAGTGTCTGGCTACACCTTC
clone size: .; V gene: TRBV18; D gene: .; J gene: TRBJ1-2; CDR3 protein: CASSPPQGDYGYTF; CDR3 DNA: TGTGCCAGCTCACCACCGCAGGGCGACTATGGCTACACCTTC
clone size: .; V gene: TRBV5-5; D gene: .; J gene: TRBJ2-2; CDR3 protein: CASSLSWSGELFF; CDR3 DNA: TGTGCCAGCAGCTTGTCGTGGAGCGGGGAGCTGTTTTTT
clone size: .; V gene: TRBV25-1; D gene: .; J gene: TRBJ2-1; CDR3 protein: CASSDRGGGRDEQFF; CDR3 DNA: TGTGCCAGCAGTGACAGAGGGGGGGGCAGGGATGAGCAGTTCTTC
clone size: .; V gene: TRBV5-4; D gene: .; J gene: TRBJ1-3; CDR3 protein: CASSLIGPASGNTIYF; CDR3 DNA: TGTGCCAGCAGCTTGATTGGCCCGGCCTCGGGAAACACCATATATTTT
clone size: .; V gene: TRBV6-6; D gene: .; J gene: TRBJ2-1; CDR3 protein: CASSPRGREDEQFF; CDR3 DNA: TGTGCCAGCAGTCCCAGGGGAAGGGAGGATGAGCAGTTCTTC
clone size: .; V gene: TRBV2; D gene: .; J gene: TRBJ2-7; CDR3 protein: CASSEFASRSYEQYF; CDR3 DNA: TGTGCCAGCAGTGAATTCGCTAGCCGATCCTACGAGCAGTACTTC
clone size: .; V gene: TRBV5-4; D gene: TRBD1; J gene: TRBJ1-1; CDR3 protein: CASSQGGVTVYNTEAFF; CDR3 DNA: TGTGCCAGCAGCCAGGGGGGGGTCACTGTCTACAACACTGAAGCTTTCTTT
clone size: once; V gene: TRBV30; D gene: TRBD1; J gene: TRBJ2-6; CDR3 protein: CAWTDRAGANVLTF; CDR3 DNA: TGTGCCTGGACCGACAGGGCTGGGGCCAACGTCCTGACTTTC
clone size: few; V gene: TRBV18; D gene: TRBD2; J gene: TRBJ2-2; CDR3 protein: CASSRASGGRTGELFF; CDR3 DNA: TGTGCCAGCTCACGCGCTAGCGGGGGAAGGACCGGGGAGCTGTTTTTT
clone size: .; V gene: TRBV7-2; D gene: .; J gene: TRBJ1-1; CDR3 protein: CASSFGAVNTEAFF; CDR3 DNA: TGTGCCAGCAGCTTTGGAGCAGTGAACACTGAAGCTTTCTTT
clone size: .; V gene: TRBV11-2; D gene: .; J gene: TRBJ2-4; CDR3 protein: CASSLGGVQYF; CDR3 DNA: TGTGCCAGCAGCTTAGGGGGGGTTCAGTACTTC